These 17 T cell receptor beta chains came from one sample sequenced in a study of cytomegalovirus exposure and HLA in healthy donors. The PCR used 60 Vbeta and 13 Jbeta primers. The data were produced by immunoSEQ multiplex PCR, yet TCRdb's version contains in-frame clones alone and is incomplete. This repertoire comprises 70,000 or so clones; its ten largest clones make up 2.4%. The source material was PBMCs. The origin of the receptors is a female donor in good health and CMV-seropositive.

This rearrangement joins TRBV28 to TRBJ1-2; 8 bases agree with TRBD1. The CDR3 has 14 residues. Germline loops: CDR1 MDHEN, CDR2 SYDVKM. V lost 7 bases, J lost 4 bases, and 8 bases stayed unmatched. The CDR3, as DNA: TGTGCCAGCACCGTTGGACAGGGAGTCTATGGCTACACCTTC. It codes for CASTVGQGVYGYTF.

CDR3 sequence reads: CASSPQGAWNEQFF. The CDR3 DNA is TGTGCCAGCAGCCCGCAGGGGGCTTGGAATGAGCAGTTCTTC. The chain has TRBV5-4 and TRBJ2-1; 8 positions match TRBD1. The CDR3 contains 14 residues. V lost 4 bases, J lost 7 bases, and 7 bases stayed unmatched. CDR1 and CDR2 (germline): SGHNT, YYREEE (reference sequence).

This chain uses TRBV10-3 with TRBJ2-3, with TRBD1 matching over 9 bases. This CDR3 comprises 14 residues. V gave up 6 bases and J gave up 5 bases; unmatched junction bases: 6. CDR1 is ENHRY and CDR2 is SYGVKD in the germline V gene. The chain's CDR3 is CAIRQGAQLDTQYF. CDR3 in DNA: TGTGCCATCAGACAGGGGGCGCAGCTAGATACGCAGTATTTT.

V gene TRBV30 combines with J gene TRBJ2-7, with 10 bases fitting TRBD1. The V and J ends lost 0 bases and 4 bases, in that order; junction bases with no gene match: 6. Germline loops: CDR1 GTSNPN, CDR2 SVGIG (reference sequence). The CDR3 has 15 amino acids. In nucleotides, the CDR3 is TGTGCCTGGAGTGTTTCGACAGGGGGCCCGTACGAGCAGTACTTC. Translating it yields CAWSVSTGGPYEQYF.

V is TRBV5-1 and J is TRBJ2-1; 8 bases are shared with TRBD1. J gave up 7 bases and V 4 bases, and 7 bases lay outside the gene matches. There are 14 residues in the CDR3. Germline V lookup: CDR1 SGHRS, CDR2 YFSETQ. The CDR3 reads CASSGQQGENEQFF. In DNA, the CDR3 is TGCGCCAGCAGCGGACAACAGGGGGAGAATGAGCAGTTCTTC.

This chain joins TRBV30 and TRBJ2-3; weak D call: TRBD2 (6 bases). Germline V gene data show CDR1 as GTSNPN and CDR2 as SVGIG (reference sequence). The CDR3 has 15 amino acids. The V gene lost 4 bases and the J gene lost 0 bases, with 14 bases spanning the gap. CDR3 DNA: TGTGCCTGGACCGCCGGGGGAGGCAGCACAGATACGCAGTATTTT. Its protein product is CAWTAGGGSTDTQYF. Supplemented by reference TRBV30 and TRBJ2-3, the full variable domain reads SQTIHQWPATLVQPVGSPLSLECTVEGTSNPNLYWYRQAAGRGLQLLFYSVGIGQISSEVPQNLSASRPQDRQFILSSKKLLLSDSGFYLCAWTAGGGSTDTQYFGPGTRLTVL.

The chain is built from TRBV30 and TRBJ1-1; TRBD1 matches 7 bases. Germline CDR1 and CDR2: GTSNPN and SVGIG (reference sequence). The CDR3 is 12 amino acids. The V gene end was trimmed by 5 bases and the J gene end by 0 bases; junction bases not matched to a gene: 0. CDR3 region: CAWGQVNTEAFF. CDR3 DNA: TGTGCCTGGGGACAGGTGAACACTGAAGCTTTCTTT.

The chain links TRBV28 to TRBJ1-5; weak D call: TRBD1 (5 bases). Between the trimmed V and J ends, which lost 6 bases and 5 bases, there was a span of 14 bases. CDR3 length equals 14 residues. CDR1 is MDHEN, CDR2 SYDVKM, per germline. The CDR3 loop reads CASSRAGFDQPQHF. CDR3 nucleotides: TGTGCCAGCAGCCGAGCAGGGTTCGATCAGCCCCAGCATTTT.

The chain employs TRBV4-1 and TRBJ2-7; 11 bases agree with TRBD2. Germline CDR1 and CDR2: MGHRA and YSYEKL. The CDR3 is 17 amino acids. V was clipped by 2 bases and J by 6 bases; unmatched bases: 12. The CDR3 loop is CASSQYTGTSGRFEQYF. As DNA, the CDR3 is TGCGCCAGCAGCCAATACACAGGGACTAGCGGCCGTTTCGAGCAGTACTTC.

The rearrangement joins TRBV4-3 to TRBJ2-5; 10 positions agree with TRBD2. CDR1 and CDR2 from the germline V gene are LGHNA and YSLEER. After removal of 1 base from V and 4 bases from J, the junction contained 0 bases not matched to a gene. The CDR3 is 14 amino acids. The CDR3 loop reads CASSQGTSGETQYF. The CDR3 nucleotides read TGCGCCAGCAGCCAAGGGACTAGCGGAGAGACCCAGTACTTC.

The genes are TRBV9 and TRBJ2-2, with 9 bases that match TRBD1. CDR3 length: 14 residues. Germline CDR1 reads SGDLS; CDR2 reads YYNGEE. Trimming at V came to 2 bases and at J to 6 bases, leaving 2 bases not matched to a gene. The CDR3 sequence is CASSVRQGAGELFF. DNA for the CDR3: TGTGCCAGCAGCGTTCGACAGGGGGCCGGGGAGCTGTTTTTT.

The V call is TRBV7-9, the J call TRBJ1-3, with a weak D call TRBD1 (6 bases). The germline V gene encodes CDR1 SEHNR and CDR2 FQNEAQ (reference sequence). The length of the CDR3 is 16 residues. The ends were cut back, 1 base at V and 2 bases at J, with 12 bases in the middle. This CDR3 reads CASSLDPGDPGNTIYF. CDR3 sequence (DNA): TGTGCCAGCAGCTTAGACCCAGGGGATCCTGGAAACACCATATATTTT.

The chain's CDR3 is CAIKASGRDNEQFF. CDR3 DNA: TGTGCCATCAAAGCTAGCGGGAGGGACAATGAGCAGTTCTTC. The chain uses TRBV10-3 and TRBJ2-1, with TRBD2 identical over 12 bases. Trimming took 7 bases from V and 5 from J; bases not matched to a gene: 3. Germline V gene data show CDR1 as ENHRY and CDR2 as SYGVKD. The CDR3 sequence is 14 residues long.

In DNA form, the CDR3 reads TGTGCCAGTATAGGGACAGGGGATCCCGATGGCTACACCTTC. Residues: CASIGTGDPDGYTF. V gene TRBV7-9 combines with J gene TRBJ1-2; the match to TRBD1 covers 10 bases. The CDR3 extends over 14 amino acids. The V gene's germline CDR1 is SEHNR and CDR2 FQNEAQ (reference sequence). Trimming removed 9 bases from V and 6 bases from J; junction bases left unmatched: 10.

The chain uses TRBV27 and TRBJ2-3; a possible D gene is TRBD1 (6 bases). Germline V CDR1 and CDR2: MNHEY, SMNVEV (reference sequence). This CDR3 has 15 amino acids. V was cut by 1 base and J by 11 bases, with 19 bases left in between. In nucleotides, the CDR3 is TGTGCCAGCAGTTTATACCGCGGAAAGGACAGAAAGCAGTATTTT. This encodes CASSLYRGKDRKQYF.

Turning to this clone: One junction end does not reproduce the germline sequence, and a read error may be involved. J is TRBJ2-5 and V is TRBV7-6; TRBD2 matches at 7 bases. Germline V gene sequence: CDR1 SGHVS, CDR2 FNYEAQ. The CDR3 length is 14 residues. The CDR3 nucleotides are TGTGCCAGCAGCTTAACCGGGGGGTCAGAGAACCAGTACTTC. It is translated as CASSLTGGSENQYF.

The rearrangement joins TRBV30 to TRBJ2-7; TRBD1 matches at 7 bases. This CDR3 is built from 15 residues. Germline V CDR1 and CDR2: GTSNPN, SVGIG (reference sequence). The J segment lost 1 base and the V segment lost 1 base, leaving 7 bases of the junction unmatched. The CDR3 nucleotides read TGTGCCTGGAGTGCCCGGGACAGTGAATCCTACGAGCAGTACTTC. Amino acid sequence: CAWSARDSESYEQYF.